This T cell receptor beta chain is drawn from a study of STAT5B mutations in CD4+ large granular lymphocyte leukemia. The survey-level immunoSEQ assay was used. Produced via immunoSEQ multiplex PCR; TCRdb's table is partial and in-frame only. The sample carries nearly 45,000 clones, approximately 86% recorded once. Germline V CDR1 and CDR2: SGHRS, YFSETQ. This CDR3 comprises 17 residues. V shed 0 bases, J shed 0 bases, and the junction held 5 bases outside the gene matches. This chain links TRBV5-1 with TRBJ2-7; 11 nucleotides line up with TRBD2. This TCR was recovered from a human donor in good health. Sequenced: CD4+ T cells from blood buffy coats. The CDR3 sequence: CASSLGLAGGISYEQYF. The CDR3 DNA reads TGCGCCAGCAGCTTGGGGTTAGCGGGAGGGATCTCCTACGAGCAGTACTTC.